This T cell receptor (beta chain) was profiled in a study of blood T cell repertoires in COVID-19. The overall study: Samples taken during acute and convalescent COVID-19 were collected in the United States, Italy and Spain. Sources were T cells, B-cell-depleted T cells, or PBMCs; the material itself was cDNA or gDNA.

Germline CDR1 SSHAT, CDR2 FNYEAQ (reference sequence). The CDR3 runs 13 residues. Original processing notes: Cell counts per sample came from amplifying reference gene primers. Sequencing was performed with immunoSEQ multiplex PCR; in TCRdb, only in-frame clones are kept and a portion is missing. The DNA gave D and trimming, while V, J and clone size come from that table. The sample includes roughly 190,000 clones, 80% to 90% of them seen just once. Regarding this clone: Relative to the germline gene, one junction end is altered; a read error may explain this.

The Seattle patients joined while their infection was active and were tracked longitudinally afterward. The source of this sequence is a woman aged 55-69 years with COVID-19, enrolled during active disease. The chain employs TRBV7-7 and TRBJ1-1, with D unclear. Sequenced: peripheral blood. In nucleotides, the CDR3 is TGTGCTAGCAGCTTAGATTCGGGTACTGAAGCTTTCTTT. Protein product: CASSLDSGTEAFF.